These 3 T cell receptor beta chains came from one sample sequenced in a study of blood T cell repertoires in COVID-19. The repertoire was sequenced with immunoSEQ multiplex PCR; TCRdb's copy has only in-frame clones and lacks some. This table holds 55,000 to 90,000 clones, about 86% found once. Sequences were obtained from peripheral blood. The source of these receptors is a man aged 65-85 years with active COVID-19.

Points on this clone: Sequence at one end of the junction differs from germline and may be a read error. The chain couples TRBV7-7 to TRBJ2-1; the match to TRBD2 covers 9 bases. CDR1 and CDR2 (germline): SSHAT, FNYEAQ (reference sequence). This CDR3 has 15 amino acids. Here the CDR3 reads CASSLGGGRAGEQFF. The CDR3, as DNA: TGTGCTAGCAGCTTAGGGGGCGGGAGGGCCGGTGAGCAGTTCTTC.

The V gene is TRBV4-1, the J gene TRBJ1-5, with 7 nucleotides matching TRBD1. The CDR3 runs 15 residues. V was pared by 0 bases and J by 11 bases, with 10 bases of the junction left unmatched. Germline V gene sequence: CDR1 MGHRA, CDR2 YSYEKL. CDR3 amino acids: CASSQEPDRDEAQHF. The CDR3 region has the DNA TGCGCCAGCAGCCAAGAACCCGACAGGGACGAGGCCCAGCATTTT.

CDR3 nucleotides: TGTGCCAGTAGGCCCGGGCCGGGGGGAACTAATGAAAAACTGTTTTTT. Translated, it gives CASRPGPGGTNEKLFF. The chain employs TRBV19 and TRBJ1-4; TRBD1 is a possible D gene (5 bases). This CDR3 has 16 residues. Germline V gene lookup returns CDR1 LNHDA and CDR2 SQIVND (reference sequence). Trimming removed 6 bases at V and 1 base at J, with 15 bases between. Full variable domain (missing parts from reference TRBV19 and TRBJ1-4): DGGITQSPKYLFRKEGQNVTLSCEQNLNHDAMYWYRQDPGQGLRLIYYSQIVNDFQKGDIAEGYSVSREKKESFPLTVTSAQKNPTAFYLCASRPGPGGTNEKLFFGSGTQLSVL.